The 8 T cell receptor beta chains presented below share a single source sample, sequenced in a study of T cells in Graves' hyperthyroidism and ophthalmopathy. RNA transcripts provided the source from which TCR beta CDR3 regions were amplified. First-round RT-PCR targeting the TCR CDR3 was performed with the HTBI primer set. TCRdb recomputed calls from the multiplex PCR reads with MiXCR, one row per CDR3 protein. The sample shows roughly 570,000 distinct CDR3 sequences, roughly 14% of them seen only once. Sequenced input: blood. The receptors come from a woman aged 25-40 years with Graves' hyperthyroidism.

This clonotype has at least ten counts. CDR3 residues: CASSQEISGYTDTQYF. CDR3 in DNA: TGTGCCAGCAGCCAAGAGATTAGCGGGTACACAGATACGCAGTATTTT. The gene calls are TRBV3-1 and TRBJ2-3, with 7 bases lining up with TRBD2. There are 16 residues in the CDR3. V shed 0 bases and J 2 bases; nucleotides not matched to a gene: 5. In germline, CDR1 is LGHDT, CDR2 YNNKEL (reference sequence).

This clonotype occurred many times. The genes are TRBV7-6 and TRBJ1-1; D is unresolved. The CDR3 covers 14 residues. From germline, CDR1 is SGHVS and CDR2 FNYEAQ. Trimming took off 10 bases at V and 0 bases at J, with 15 bases between the two ends. The CDR3 region has the DNA TGTGCCACCTCCGCCCGGGTGTTGAACACTGAAGCTTTCTTT. This translates into CATSARVLNTEAFF.

This clonotype was seen only a few times. The chain uses TRBV7-2 and TRBJ1-1, with 8 bases identical to TRBD1. Germline values: CDR1 SGHTA, CDR2 FQGNSA. The CDR3 covers 15 residues. The V gene end was trimmed by 3 bases and the J gene end by 1 base; junction bases not matched to a gene: 4. The CDR3 region is CASSLNQGANTEAFF. CDR3 coding DNA: TGTGCCAGCAGCTTGAACCAGGGGGCGAACACTGAAGCTTTCTTT.

The rearrangement joins TRBV4-3 to TRBJ2-4, with D possibly being TRBD1 (5 bases). Deletions cut 0 bases from V and 6 bases from J, with 15 bases between. Germline CDR1 and CDR2: LGHNA and YSLEER. The CDR3 covers 16 residues. CDR3 DNA sequence: TGCGCCAGCAGCCAAGATACAGGTGGCAATCTAAACATTCAGTACTTC. It specifies CASSQDTGGNLNIQYF.

This clonotype was detected many times. The rearrangement links TRBV6-5 to TRBJ2-1; D gene unclear. Germline assignment: CDR1 MNHEY and CDR2 SVGAGI. V was trimmed by 0 bases and J by 6 bases, leaving 18 bases between them. The CDR3 has 17 amino acids. The chain's CDR3 is CASSYSMITTSLNEQFF. The CDR3 DNA is TGTGCCAGCAGTTACTCGATGATCACCACCTCGCTCAATGAGCAGTTCTTC.

This clonotype was seen many times. The V gene is TRBV7-2, the J gene TRBJ2-5, with TRBD2 matching 9 bases. CDR3 length: 14 residues. V lost 5 bases and J lost 4; bases outside the gene matches: 5. Germline lookup yields CDR1 SGHTA and CDR2 FQGNSA. The CDR3 here is CASSPRTSAETQYF. As DNA, the CDR3 is TGTGCCAGCAGCCCGAGGACTAGCGCAGAGACCCAGTACTTC. The whole variable domain, filled in from reference TRBV7-2 and TRBJ2-5, reads GAGVSQSPSNKVTEKGKDVELRCDPISGHTALYWYRQSLGQGLEFLIYFQGNSAPDKSGLPSDRFSAERTGGSVSTLTIQRTQQEDSAVYLCASSPRTSAETQYFGPGTRLLVL.

This clonotype was counted ten times or more. This rearrangement joins TRBV19 to TRBJ1-5; 9 nucleotides line up with TRBD1. Germline V gene sequence: CDR1 LNHDA, CDR2 SQIVND (reference sequence). This CDR3 region has 16 residues. J lost 2 bases, V lost 2 bases, and 4 bases had no gene match. The CDR3 loop is CASSIPRTGGNQPQHF. CDR3 DNA: TGTGCCAGTAGTATACCGAGGACAGGGGGCAATCAGCCCCAGCATTTT.

This clonotype showed up many times. This chain links TRBV6-6 with TRBJ2-1; D is perhaps TRBD2 (6 bases). V lost 0 bases and J 5 bases, leaving 11 bases between the germline ends. Per the germline V gene, CDR1 is MNHNY and CDR2 is SVGAGI (reference sequence). The CDR3 extends over 15 amino acids. CDR3 protein: CASSYSKLADNEQFF. In DNA form, the CDR3 reads TGTGCCAGCAGTTACTCGAAACTAGCAGACAATGAGCAGTTCTTC.